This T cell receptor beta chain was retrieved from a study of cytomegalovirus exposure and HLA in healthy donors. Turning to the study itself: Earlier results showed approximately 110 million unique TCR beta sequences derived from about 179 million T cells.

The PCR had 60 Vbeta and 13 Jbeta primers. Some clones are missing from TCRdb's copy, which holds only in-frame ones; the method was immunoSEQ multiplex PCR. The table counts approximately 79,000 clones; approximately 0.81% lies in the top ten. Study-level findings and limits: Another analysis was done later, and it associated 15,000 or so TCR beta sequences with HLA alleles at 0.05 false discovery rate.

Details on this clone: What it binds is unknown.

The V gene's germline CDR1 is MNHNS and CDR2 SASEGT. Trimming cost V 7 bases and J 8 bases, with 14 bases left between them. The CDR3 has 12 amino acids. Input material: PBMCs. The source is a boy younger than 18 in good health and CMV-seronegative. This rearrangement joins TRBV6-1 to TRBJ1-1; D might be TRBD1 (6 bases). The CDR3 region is CASMYLGGEAFF. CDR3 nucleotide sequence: TGTGCCAGCATGTATTTAGGGGGAGAAGCTTTCTTT.